This TCR beta chain was found in a study of early T cells in non-severe SARS-CoV-2 infection. Study context: Chains stayed unpaired after sequencing of bulk RNA from unsorted whole blood.

Individual cDNA molecules received unique molecular identifiers during library preparation. Using its own MiXCR run on the 5' RACE reads, TCRdb lists one record per CDR3 protein. The sample holds around 68,000 distinct CDR3 sequences; more than 5.5% are singletons and the top ten take 3% to 3.5%. Overall study results and limits: Clonotype matching in VDJdb favored anti-spike CD8 responses and did not capture private and CD4 specificities.

This clonotype was detected ten times or more. Its target is not known. The V gene lost 5 bases and the J gene lost 1 base, with 8 bases spanning the gap. This CDR3 has 13 residues. CDR1 is SEHNR, CDR2 FQNEAQ, per germline (reference sequence). The rearrangement uses TRBV7-9 and TRBJ1-1, with D hard to call. This receptor was taken from an adult who was a healthcare worker with PCR-confirmed SARS-CoV-2 infection or an uninfected control (not recorded which). The sequences come from whole blood, collected at baseline. DNA for the CDR3: TGTGCCAGCAGCCCGAAGGCGAACACTGAAGCTTTCTTT. This sequence encodes CASSPKANTEAFF.